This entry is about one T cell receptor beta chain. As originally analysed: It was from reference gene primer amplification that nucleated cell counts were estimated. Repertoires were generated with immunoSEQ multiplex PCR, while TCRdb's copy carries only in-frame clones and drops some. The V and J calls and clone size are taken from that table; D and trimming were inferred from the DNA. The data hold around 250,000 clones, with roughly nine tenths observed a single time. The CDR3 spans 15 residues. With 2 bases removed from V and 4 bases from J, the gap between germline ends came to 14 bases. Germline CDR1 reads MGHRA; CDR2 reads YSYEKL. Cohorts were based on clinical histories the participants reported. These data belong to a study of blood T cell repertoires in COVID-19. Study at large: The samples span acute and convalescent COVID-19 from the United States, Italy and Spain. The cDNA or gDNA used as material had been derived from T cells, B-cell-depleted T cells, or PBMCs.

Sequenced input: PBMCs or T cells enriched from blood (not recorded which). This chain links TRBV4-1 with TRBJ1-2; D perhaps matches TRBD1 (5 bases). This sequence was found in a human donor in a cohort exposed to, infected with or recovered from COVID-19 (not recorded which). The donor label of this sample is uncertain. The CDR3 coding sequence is TGCGCCAGCAGCCAAACGGAGGGGAAGGGCTATGGCTACACCTTC. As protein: CASSQTEGKGYGYTF.